This T cell receptor beta chain was recorded in a study of blood T cells in healthy people across ages. Study background: About one barcoded beta molecule per two T cells was captured by template switching.

PCR was performed a second time for roughly 7 to 11 cycles using a sample-barcoded 5' primer and a J-beta primer mix. Template switching added a 12-random-nucleotide identifier to every cDNA molecule. TCRdb re-called the 5' RACE reads with MiXCR, one entry per CDR3 protein. The table has around 800,000 distinct CDR3 sequences, roughly 50% seen once. The CDR3 loop spans 20 amino acids. Germline CDR1 DFQATT, CDR2 SNEGSKA (reference sequence). The sequence came from an elderly man in good health. Material for sequencing was blood. The chain is built from TRBV20-1 and TRBJ2-5, with a weak D call TRBD1 (6 bases). The J call may be in error: the DNA end matches TRBJ2-7 better. In DNA, the CDR3 is TGCAGTGCTAGAGATTTCAAAGGGGGAGAGGAGTTAACATCGGCTTACGAGCAGTACTTC. Residues: CSARDFKGGEELTSAYEQYF.